One sample yielded the 24 T cell receptor beta chains listed below, sequenced in a study of blood T cell repertoires in COVID-19 (dated by TCRdb to between 2020 and 2021). Libraries were made using the immunoSEQ multiplex PCR assay. TCRdb mirrors the immuneACCESS table, restricted to in-frame sequences. Some clones are absent from its copies; in checked studies, under half trace to an unresolved V gene, and the reason for the others is unknown. This sample holds some 220,000 clones; 70% to 85% were observed only once. The ten most abundant clones make up about 8.9% of the sample. The sequenced material came from peripheral blood. All receptors come from a man over 45 with active or convalescent COVID-19.

This chain links TRBV7-6 with TRBJ2-1, with D maybe TRBD1 (6 bases). CDR3 length: 14 residues. V shed 2 bases and J shed 7 bases, with 12 bases lying between them. Germline CDR1 reads SGHVS; CDR2 reads FNYEAQ. The CDR3 is CASSLRGTFNEQFF. DNA for the CDR3: TGTGCCAGCAGCTTAAGGGGGACATTTAATGAGCAGTTCTTC. Drawing the rest from reference TRBV7-6 and TRBJ2-1, the complete variable domain is GAGVSQSPRYKVTKRGQDVALRCDPISGHVSLYWYRQALGQGPEFLTYFNYEAQQDKSGLPNDRFSAERPEGSISTLTIQRTEQRDSAMYRCASSLRGTFNEQFFGPGTRLTVL.

The V call is TRBV9, the J call TRBJ2-5; TRBD1 agrees at 7 bases. Germline CDR1 SGDLS, CDR2 YYNGEE. The V segment lost 4 bases and the J segment 5 bases; nucleotides outside the gene matches: 8. This CDR3 has 14 residues. The CDR3 sequence is CASSLRQGQETQYF. The DNA for the CDR3 is TGTGCCAGCAGCCTGCGACAGGGTCAGGAGACCCAGTACTTC.

The V call is TRBV3-1 (or the pseudogene TRBV3-2), the J call TRBJ2-1; no clear D. The CDR3 totals 13 residues. V was trimmed by 1 base and J by 5 bases, leaving 6 bases between them. Germline lookup yields CDR1 LGHDT and CDR2 YNNKEL (reference sequence). CDR3: CASSQGLHNEQFF. CDR3 DNA: TGTGCCAGCAGCCAAGGGCTGCACAATGAGCAGTTCTTC.

The CDR3 loop is CASNLEGRDRPYEQYV. CDR3 bases: TGTGCCAGTAACCTAGAGGGCCGGGACAGACCGTACGAGCAGTACGTC. The rearrangement joins TRBV2 to TRBJ2-7, with 7 positions matching TRBD1. CDR3 size: 16 residues. V lost 9 bases, J lost 4 bases, and 18 bases stayed unmatched. CDR1 is SNHLY and CDR2 is FYNNEI in the germline V gene.

The chain couples TRBV3-1 (or the pseudogene TRBV3-2) to TRBJ2-1, with 7 bases matching TRBD1. From germline, CDR1 is LGHDT and CDR2 YNNKEL (reference sequence). The CDR3 contains 15 residues. J lost 1 base, V lost 0 bases, and 0 bases had no gene match. The CDR3 sequence is CASSQEQGSYNEQFF. The CDR3 DNA reads as TGTGCCAGCAGCCAAGAACAGGGGTCCTACAATGAGCAGTTCTTC.

This chain joins TRBV28 and TRBJ2-1; 7 bases align to TRBD2. The CDR3 extends over 17 amino acids. V shed 7 bases, J shed 3 bases, and the junction held 15 bases outside the gene matches. Germline assignment: CDR1 MDHEN and CDR2 SYDVKM. The CDR3 here is CASIREFGLADYNEQFF. The CDR3 DNA follows: TGTGCCAGCATCAGGGAGTTCGGGCTAGCGGACTACAATGAGCAGTTCTTC. Full variable domain (rest looked up from reference TRBV28 and TRBJ2-1): DVKVTQSSRYLVKRTGEKVFLECVQDMDHENMFWYRQDPGLGLRLIYFSYDVKMKEKGDIPEGYSVSREKKERFSLILESASTNQTSMYLCASIREFGLADYNEQFFGPGTRLTVL.

In this sample, this clone turned up once. One end of the junction does not line up with germline, which may come from a read error. The rearrangement links TRBV20-1 to TRBJ2-3; 7 bases are shared with TRBD2. Germline CDR1 and CDR2: DFQATT and SNEGSKA (reference sequence). The CDR3 has 14 residues. The CDR3 here is CSASGRESRDTQYF. CDR3 sequence (DNA): TGCAGTGCTAGTGGGCGGGAGAGCAGAGATACGCAGTATTTT.

V and J are TRBV5-6 and TRBJ2-1, with TRBD2 matching over 9 bases. J lost 15 bases, V lost 1 base, and 8 bases had no gene match. The V gene's germline CDR1 is SGHDT and CDR2 YYEEEE. The CDR3 has 13 amino acids. The CDR3 sequence is CASSLWTSERWFF. The CDR3, as DNA: TGTGCCAGCAGCTTGTGGACTAGCGAACGATGGTTCTTC. Variable domain in full (rest from reference TRBV5-6 and TRBJ2-1): DAGVTQSPTHLIKTRGQQVTLRCSPKSGHDTVSWYQQALGQGPQFIFQYYEEEERQRGNFPDRFSGHQFPNYSSELNVNALLLGDSALYLCASSLWTSERWFFGPGTRLTVL.

The J gene is TRBJ1-1, the V gene TRBV2; TRBD1 is a possible D gene (6 bases). V was trimmed by 6 bases and J by 2 bases, leaving 10 bases between them. Germline CDR1 is SNHLY and CDR2 is FYNNEI. The CDR3 totals 13 residues. The CDR3 here is CASRGDINTEAFF. CDR3 DNA: TGTGCCAGCAGGGGGGACATCAACACTGAAGCTTTCTTT.

This chain joins TRBV3-1 (or the pseudogene TRBV3-2) and TRBJ2-1; 8 nucleotides agree with TRBD2. The germline V gene has CDR1 LGHDT and CDR2 YNNKEL (reference sequence). The CDR3 spans 15 residues. J gave up 6 bases and V 0 bases, and 4 bases lay outside the gene matches. CDR3 sequence: CASSQEVSGVNEQFF. As DNA, the CDR3 is TGTGCCAGCAGCCAAGAGGTTAGCGGGGTCAATGAGCAGTTCTTC.

V and J are TRBV2 and TRBJ1-2, with 10 bases matching TRBD1. CDR1 and CDR2 from the germline V gene are SNHLY and FYNNEI. This CDR3 has 13 amino acids. The J segment lost 7 bases and the V segment lost 6 bases, leaving 5 bases of the junction unmatched. The CDR3 coding sequence is TGTGCCAGCAGCGTGGGACAGGGGTCTGGCTACACCTTC. It specifies CASSVGQGSGYTF. Based on the CDR3 plus reference TRBV2 and TRBJ1-2, the full variable domain is EPEVTQTPSHQVTQMGQEVILRCVPISNHLYFYWYRQILGQKVEFLVSFYNNEISEKSEIFDDQFSVERPDGSNFTLKIRSTKLEDSAMYFCASSVGQGSGYTFGSGTRLTVV.

The chain couples TRBV2 to TRBJ1-3; D remains unclear. This CDR3 contains 14 residues. Germline CDR1 SNHLY, CDR2 FYNNEI. V was cut by 4 bases and J by 0 bases, with 7 bases left in between. The chain's CDR3 is CASSGQISGNTIYF. The CDR3 region has the DNA TGTGCCAGCAGTGGGCAGATCTCTGGAAACACCATATATTTT.

The chain couples TRBV10-3 to TRBJ1-4; 9 positions agree with TRBD1. The CDR3 runs to 14 residues. Germline V lookup: CDR1 ENHRY, CDR2 SYGVKD. The junction had 7 bases not matched to a gene; V was cut back by 6 bases and J by 8 bases. The CDR3 sequence is CAISGTGGGEKLFF. The CDR3 coding sequence is TGTGCCATCAGCGGAACAGGGGGCGGCGAAAAACTGTTTTTT.

A word on this clone: The sample has other DNA sequences that encode this CDR3 too. The chain recombines TRBV7-2 with TRBJ2-5, with TRBD2 identical over 7 bases. V shed 5 bases and J 5 bases; nucleotides not matched to a gene: 8. The germline CDR1 and CDR2 sequences are SGHTA and FQGNSA. The CDR3 has 14 amino acids. CDR3 DNA sequence: TGTGCCAGCAGCCTGGGGTTAGCGGGTGAGACCCAGTACTTC. Amino acid sequence: CASSLGLAGETQYF. The entire variable domain, with the rest obtained from reference TRBV7-2 and TRBJ2-5, is as follows: GAGVSQSPSNKVTEKGKDVELRCDPISGHTALYWYRQSLGQGLEFLIYFQGNSAPDKSGLPSDRFSAERTGGSVSTLTIQRTQQEDSAVYLCASSLGLAGETQYFGPGTRLLVL.

The chain is built from TRBV28 and TRBJ2-5, with 8 positions matching TRBD1. After removal of 4 bases from V and 2 bases from J, the junction contained 9 bases not matched to a gene. Germline CDR1 MDHEN, CDR2 SYDVKM. The CDR3 is 16 amino acids. The CDR3 DNA is TGTGCCAGCAGTTCTCGGACAGGGTCAAAGCAAGAGACCCAGTACTTC. It encodes CASSSRTGSKQETQYF.

The V and J genes are TRBV7-3 and TRBJ1-3; D remains ambiguous. Trimming left V 5 bases short and J 2 bases short, with 7 bases between. The CDR3 covers 13 residues. Germline V CDR1 and CDR2: SGHTA, FQGTGA. The DNA of the CDR3 is TGTGCCAGCAGCCGCGGGGCTGGAAACACCATATATTTT. Translating it yields CASSRGAGNTIYF.

This chain links TRBV7-2 with TRBJ1-3, with D tentatively TRBD1 (5 bases). Trimming took off 7 bases at V and 0 bases at J, with 13 bases between the two ends. Germline V lookup: CDR1 SGHTA, CDR2 FQGNSA. CDR3 length: 15 residues. The CDR3 sequence: CASTGQGLSGNTIYF. CDR3 DNA sequence: TGTGCCAGCACCGGTCAGGGTCTCTCTGGAAACACCATATATTTT.

This clone was observed a few times. DNA of the CDR3: TGTGCCAGCAGTTCCTCATCAGGGAGGGGAGCTTTCTTT. Translation gives CASSSSSGRGAFF. The gene calls are TRBV28 and TRBJ1-1; D is perhaps TRBD1 (5 bases). V lost 4 bases to trimming and J lost 10 bases, with 16 bases between them. This CDR3 has 13 amino acids. Germline V lookup: CDR1 MDHEN, CDR2 SYDVKM.

The chain carries TRBV24-1 and TRBJ1-4; D remains unclear. Germline lookup yields CDR1 KGHDR and CDR2 SFDVKD. This CDR3 spans 15 amino acids. Trimming stripped 4 bases from V and 0 bases from J, with 8 bases between. The CDR3 loop is CATSEGGATNEKLFF. The CDR3 DNA is TGTGCCACCAGTGAGGGAGGAGCAACTAATGAAAAACTGTTTTTT.

The rearrangement joins TRBV4-1 to TRBJ2-1; 7 nucleotides align to TRBD2. The CDR3 loop spans 15 amino acids. Trimming took 1 base from V and 4 from J; bases not matched to a gene: 4. Germline loops: CDR1 MGHRA, CDR2 YSYEKL. The CDR3 is CASSQVLAAYNEQFF. As DNA, the CDR3 is TGCGCCAGCAGCCAAGTTCTAGCGGCATACAATGAGCAGTTCTTC.

The CDR3 is CASSLRDAKTGYTF. As DNA, the CDR3 is TGTGCCAGCAGCTTGCGGGATGCGAAAACGGGCTACACCTTC. This chain uses TRBV7-2 with TRBJ1-2, with D hard to call. V was cut by 3 bases and J by 8 bases, with 16 bases left in between. Germline-derived CDR1 and CDR2 are SGHTA and FQGNSA. CDR3 length equals 14 residues.

The J gene is TRBJ1-1, the V gene TRBV28; D perhaps matches TRBD1 (5 bases). The germline V gene encodes CDR1 MDHEN and CDR2 SYDVKM. This CDR3 is built from 12 residues. Trimming took 6 bases from V and 9 from J, leaving 14 bases between them. The CDR3 bases are TGTGCCAGCAGCGGACAAGGACGGAAAGCTTTCTTT. Amino acid sequence: CASSGQGRKAFF.

This rearrangement joins TRBV6-1 to TRBJ2-3; 9 bases align to TRBD2. The V and J ends lost 3 bases and 0 bases, in that order; junction bases with no gene match: 10. CDR3 length equals 18 residues. The V gene's germline CDR1 is MNHNS and CDR2 SASEGT. This chain's CDR3 is CASSDPSGVGTSTDTQYF. In nucleotides, the CDR3 is TGTGCCAGCAGTGACCCTAGCGGGGTAGGAACTAGCACAGATACGCAGTATTTT.

The chain links TRBV11-3 to TRBJ2-1; 11 bases are shared with TRBD2. The CDR3 extends over 15 amino acids. J lost 3 bases, V lost 5 bases, and 3 bases had no gene match. Germline lookup yields CDR1 SGHNT and CDR2 YENEEA. For the CDR3, the DNA is TGTGCCAGCAGCCGGGGACTAGCGGACTACAATGAGCAGTTCTTC. The encoded protein is CASSRGLADYNEQFF.